This T cell receptor (beta chain) comes out of a study of T cells expressing NK-cell markers. Generation of TCR beta cDNA was performed by 5'RACE template switching incorporating UMIs. TCRdb re-called the 5' RACE reads; one entry per CDR3 protein, DNA not given. The sample data list 500,000 to 700,000 distinct CDR3 sequences. Specimen: blood T cells: a sorted CD56 or NKG2C T cell subset, CD4+ or CD8+ T cells, or bulk PBMC T cells (not recorded which). This sequence was found in a man between 18 and 35 years old in good health.

CDR3 amino acids: CASSEEGATDTQYF. This chain connects TRBV9 to TRBJ2-3; as DNA is missing, the TRBD1 call by TCRdb cannot be tested. The CDR3 extends over 14 amino acids. Germline CDR1 is SGDLS and CDR2 is YYNGEE.